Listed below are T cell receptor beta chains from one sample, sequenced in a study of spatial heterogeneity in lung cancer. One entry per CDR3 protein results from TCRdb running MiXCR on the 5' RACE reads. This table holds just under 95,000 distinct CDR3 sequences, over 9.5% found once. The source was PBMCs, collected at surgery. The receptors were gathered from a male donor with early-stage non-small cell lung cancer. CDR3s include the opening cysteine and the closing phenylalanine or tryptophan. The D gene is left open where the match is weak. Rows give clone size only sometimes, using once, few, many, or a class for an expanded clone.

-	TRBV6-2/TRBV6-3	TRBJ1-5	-	CASTNRGQPQHF	TGTGCCAGCACCAACCGTGGTCAGCCCCAGCATTTT
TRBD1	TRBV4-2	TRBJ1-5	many	CASSQGTGGGNQPQHF	TGTGCCAGCAGCCAAGGGACAGGGGGCGGCAATCAGCCCCAGCATTTT
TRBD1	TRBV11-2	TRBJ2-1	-	CASSSYLGQGVDNEQFF	TGTGCCAGCAGCTCTTACCTCGGACAGGGGGTGGACAATGAGCAGTTCTTC
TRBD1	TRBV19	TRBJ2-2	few	CASRQGQRTGELFF	TGTGCCAGTAGACAGGGGCAAAGAACCGGGGAGCTGTTTTTT
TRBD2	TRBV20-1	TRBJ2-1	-	CSASGGEYNEQFF	TGCAGTGCTAGCGGGGGGGAGTACAATGAGCAGTTCTTC
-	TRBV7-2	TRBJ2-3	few	CASSLTSSTDTQYF	TGTGCCAGCAGCTTAACTAGTAGCACAGATACGCAGTATTTT
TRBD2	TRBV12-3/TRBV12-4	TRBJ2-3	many	CASSHGLAGAQDTQYF	TGTGCCAGCAGTCATGGACTAGCGGGGGCCCAGGATACGCAGTATTTT
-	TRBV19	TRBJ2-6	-	CASSILDSGANVLTF	TGTGCCAGTAGTATTTTGGACTCGGGGGCCAACGTCCTGACTTTC
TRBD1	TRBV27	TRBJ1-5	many	CASSFRTGGNQPQHF	TGTGCCAGCAGTTTCAGGACAGGGGGTAATCAGCCCCAGCATTTT
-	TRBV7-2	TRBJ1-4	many	CASSTSPTNEKLFF	TGTGCCAGCAGTACATCCCCAACTAATGAAAAACTGTTTTTT
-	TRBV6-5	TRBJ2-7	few	CASSYRESYEQYF	TGTGCCAGCAGTTACCGGGAATCCTACGAGCAGTACTTC
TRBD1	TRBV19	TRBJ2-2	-	CASRTGGDTGELFF	TGTGCCAGTAGGACAGGGGGCGACACCGGGGAGCTGTTTTTT
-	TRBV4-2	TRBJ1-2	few	CASSQDRGSYYGYTF	TGTGCCAGCAGCCAAGATAGGGGGAGCTACTATGGCTACACCTTC
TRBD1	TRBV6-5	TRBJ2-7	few	CASSYSGTGSIYEQYF	TGTGCCAGCAGTTACTCGGGGACAGGGAGTATCTACGAGCAGTACTTC
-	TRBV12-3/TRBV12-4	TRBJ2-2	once	CASSLSFGRDPTGELFF	TGTGCCAGCAGTTTAAGTTTCGGCAGGGATCCCACCGGGGAGCTGTTTTTT
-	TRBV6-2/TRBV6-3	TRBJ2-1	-	CASSRSTASHNEQFF	TGTGCCAGCAGTAGGTCCACGGCTAGCCACAATGAGCAGTTCTTC
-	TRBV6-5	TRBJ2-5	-	CASSYGVQETQYF	TGTGCCAGCAGTTACGGGGTACAAGAGACCCAGTACTTC
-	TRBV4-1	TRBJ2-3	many	CASSWGLPTDTQYF	TGCGCCAGCAGCTGGGGACTTCCCACAGATACGCAGTATTTT
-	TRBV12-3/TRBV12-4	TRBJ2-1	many	CASSYGDGAFF	TGTGCCAGCAGTTACGGGGATGGGGCGTTCTTC
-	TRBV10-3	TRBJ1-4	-	CAISDGGEKLFF	TGTGCCATCAGTGATGGAGGGGAAAAACTGTTTTTT
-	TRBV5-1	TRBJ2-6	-	CASSFSFSGANVLTF	TGCGCCAGCAGTTTTTCATTCTCTGGGGCCAACGTCCTGACTTTC
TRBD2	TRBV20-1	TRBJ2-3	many	CSARGSGRLTDTQYF	TGCAGTGCTAGAGGTAGCGGGAGATTGACAGATACGCAGTATTTT